One sample yielded the 17 T cell receptor beta chains listed below, sequenced in a study of blood T cell repertoires in COVID-19. Assay used: immunoSEQ multiplex PCR; TCRdb lists only in-frame clones, some missing. Among fewer than 350,000 clones listed, roughly 90% were seen once. Source material: peripheral blood. The receptors were sampled from a woman in her 30s with COVID-19, enrolled during active disease.

V is TRBV4-1 and J is TRBJ2-1; perhaps TRBD2 as D (6 bases). The V end lost 3 bases, the J end lost 5 bases, and 14 bases lay between the germline ends. The CDR3 has 15 residues. Germline CDR1 MGHRA, CDR2 YSYEKL. The CDR3 DNA reads TGCGCCAGCAGCCAGAAGCTCGCGGGGAACAATGAGCAGTTCTTC. Residues: CASSQKLAGNNEQFF.

In DNA form, the CDR3 reads TGTGCCAGCAGCAACAGGGCGATTAATGAAAAACTGTTTTTT. Encoded protein: CASSNRAINEKLFF. The gene calls are TRBV6-5 and TRBJ1-4; D is possibly TRBD1 (6 bases). Germline-derived CDR1 and CDR2 are MNHEY and SVGAGI. The CDR3 contains 14 residues. The V end lost 6 bases, the J end lost 4 bases, and 12 bases lay between the germline ends.

This clone appeared once. The chain combines TRBV12-5 with TRBJ2-2; 12 bases line up with TRBD2. The CDR3 runs 19 residues. V was pared by 1 base and J by 3 bases, with 9 bases of the junction left unmatched. Germline V gene sequence: CDR1 LGHNT, CDR2 FRNRAP. The DNA for the CDR3 is TGTGCTAGTGGTTTGGAGCTAGCGGGGGGGCCTACCGACACCGGGGAGCTGTTTTTT. This translates into CASGLELAGGPTDTGELFF.

This chain links TRBV4-1 with TRBJ2-1; 13 bases line up with TRBD2. After removal of 6 bases from V and 9 bases from J, the junction contained 5 bases not matched to a gene. Germline V gene data show CDR1 as MGHRA and CDR2 as YSYEKL. The CDR3 contains 14 residues. Written as DNA, the CDR3 is TGCGCCAGCAGTCCCTGGACTAGCGGGGGTGAGCAGTTCTTC. Its protein product is CASSPWTSGGEQFF.

This clone was picked up one time. The chain couples TRBV11-3 to TRBJ2-2; no reliable D call. The germline V gene encodes CDR1 SGHNT and CDR2 YENEEA. V was pared by 4 bases and J by 6 bases, with 6 bases between. CDR3 length: 12 amino acids. The CDR3 protein is CASSSYPGELFF. CDR3 bases: TGTGCCAGCAGCTCCTACCCCGGGGAGCTGTTTTTT.

The chain combines TRBV29-1 with TRBJ1-3; 9 bases map to TRBD1. With 7 bases clipped from V and 2 bases from J, the junction kept 3 bases outside the gene matches. Germline V lookup: CDR1 SQVTM, CDR2 ANQGSEA. The CDR3 consists of 13 residues. The CDR3 region has the DNA TGCAGCGCCCGGACAGGGGCTGGAAACACCATATATTTT. This codes for CSARTGAGNTIYF.

This chain links TRBV7-9 with TRBJ2-7, with TRBD1 identical over 7 bases. CDR1 is SEHNR, CDR2 FQNEAQ, per germline (reference sequence). CDR3 length: 15 amino acids. Losses at the gene ends were 5 bases for V and 7 bases for J; bases not matched to a gene: 14. The CDR3 loop is CASSLHGGQATEQYF. In DNA form, the CDR3 reads TGTGCCAGCAGCCTGCATGGTGGACAGGCCACTGAGCAGTACTTC.

J is TRBJ1-3 and V is TRBV6-2 or TRBV6-3; 7 bases align to TRBD1. This CDR3 contains 16 residues. The V gene's germline CDR1 is MNHEY and CDR2 SVGEGT. The V and J ends lost 6 bases and 0 bases, in that order; junction bases with no gene match: 8. The CDR3 loop is CASSRGQDFSGNTIYF. DNA for the CDR3: TGTGCCAGCAGCCGAGGACAGGATTTCTCTGGAAACACCATATATTTT.

This clone is a singleton in its sample. The chain links TRBV6-6 to TRBJ2-7; possible D gene TRBD2, 6 bases. This CDR3 comprises 14 residues. V lost 0 bases, J lost 3 bases, and 9 bases lay in between. Per germline, CDR1 MNHNY and CDR2 SVGAGI (reference sequence). The CDR3 DNA reads TGTGCCAGCAGTTACTCGACGGGGGTCTACGAGCAGTACTTC. Encoded protein: CASSYSTGVYEQYF.

The chain joins TRBV5-1 to TRBJ2-1, with D possibly matching TRBD2 (6 bases). Trimming stripped 0 bases from V and 9 bases from J, with 10 bases between. CDR3 size: 13 residues. CDR1 is SGHRS, CDR2 YFSETQ, per germline. The CDR3 loop reads CASSLGRRGEQFF. Here the CDR3 DNA reads TGCGCCAGCAGCTTGGGGAGGAGGGGTGAGCAGTTCTTC.

The chain employs TRBV6-5 and TRBJ1-1; D might be TRBD1 (6 bases). There are 12 residues in the CDR3. Trimming stripped 6 bases from V and 5 bases from J, with 10 bases between. CDR1 MNHEY and CDR2 SVGAGI come from the germline V gene. The CDR3 spells CASRPQGTEAFF. DNA of the CDR3: TGTGCCAGCAGACCGCAGGGGACTGAAGCTTTCTTT.

The chain combines TRBV7-9 with TRBJ1-2, with 7 nucleotides matching TRBD1. V dropped 2 bases and J dropped 3; count of bases not matched to a gene: 6. This CDR3 comprises 15 residues. Germline CDR1 is SEHNR and CDR2 is FQNEAQ (reference sequence). CDR3 bases: TGTGCCAGCAGCTTATTACCCCAGGGGGACTATGGCTACACCTTC. Amino acids: CASSLLPQGDYGYTF.

The V call is TRBV5-1, the J call TRBJ2-2; TRBD2 matches 16 bases. The CDR3 totals 20 residues. In germline, CDR1 is SGHRS, CDR2 YFSETQ. V lost 3 bases, J lost 0 bases, and 8 bases stayed unmatched. The CDR3 region has the DNA TGCGCCAGCAGCTACCCGGGACTAGCGGGGGGGAACGCGAACACCGGGGAGCTGTTTTTT. This translates into CASSYPGLAGGNANTGELFF.

This chain connects TRBV28 to TRBJ1-1; the D gene is possibly TRBD1 (5 bases). V gave up 2 bases and J gave up 5 bases, with 9 bases separating them. The CDR3 length is 13 residues. Germline CDR1 and CDR2: MDHEN and SYDVKM. CDR3 region: CASSLRGNTEAFF. The CDR3 DNA sequence: TGTGCCAGCAGTTTAAGGGGTAATACTGAAGCTTTCTTT.

The V call is TRBV29-1, the J call TRBJ2-7; D is perhaps TRBD2 (5 bases). The CDR3 is 16 residues long. The germline V gene has CDR1 SQVTM and CDR2 ANQGSEA. Trimming cost V 1 base and J 0 bases, with 16 bases left between them. CDR3 DNA: TGCAGCGTTGAAGTCCCGGGGTCGGGCAGCTCCTACGAGCAGTACTTC. Translating gives CSVEVPGSGSSYEQYF.

The chain is built from TRBV2 and TRBJ2-7; TRBD1 agrees at 7 bases. Trimming took 5 bases from V and 6 from J; bases not matched to a gene: 10. CDR1 and CDR2 from the germline V gene are SNHLY and FYNNEI. There are 14 residues in the CDR3. CDR3: CASSYLGTDPEQYF. As DNA, the CDR3 is TGTGCCAGCAGTTACCTTGGGACAGATCCCGAGCAGTACTTC.

This clone occurred once. This sequence joins TRBV7-9 and TRBJ2-7; 10 positions match TRBD2. CDR3 length: 16 residues. The trim removed 2 bases at V and 2 bases at J, leaving 6 bases unmatched. CDR1 and CDR2 from the germline V gene are SEHNR and FQNEAQ (reference sequence). In DNA form, the CDR3 reads TGTGCCAGCAGCTTAATCGAGCGGGGGGGACCCTACGAGCAGTACTTC. This sequence encodes CASSLIERGGPYEQYF.